Shown below are 20 T cell receptor beta chains from a single sample sequenced in a study of T cell repertoires in cytomegalovirus infection. The antigens these receptors bind are not known. Via MiXCR, TCRdb re-called the reads, giving one row per CDR3 protein. The data show approximately 910,000 distinct CDR3 sequences, with 25% to 40% seen just once and about an eighth held by the top ten. Specimen: cultured CD8+ T cells from PBMCs, collected from culture after CMV antigen stimulation. All receptors come from a human donor in good health (CMV status not recorded). Some clones in this sample may be carry-over from other donors' samples.

This clonotype appeared a few times. The chain recombines TRBV7-6 with TRBJ1-6, with D possibly matching TRBD1 (5 bases). Germline lookup yields CDR1 SGHVS and CDR2 FNYEAQ. CDR3 length: 13 residues. V lost 4 bases and J lost 13, with 14 bases in between. The CDR3 protein is CASSSAVGGPLHF. CDR3 sequence (DNA): TGTGCCAGCAGCTCCGCGGTCGGGGGGCCCCTCCACTTT.

J is TRBJ2-7 and V is TRBV19; D may be TRBD1 (5 bases). This CDR3 is 13 amino acids long. Germline V lookup: CDR1 LNHDA, CDR2 SQIVND (reference sequence). Trimming removed 4 bases from V and 2 bases from J, with 9 bases in between. The CDR3 nucleotides read TGTGCCAGTAGTAGGGGCAGGGCCTACGAGCAGTACGTC. Amino acids: CASSRGRAYEQYV.

This clonotype was detected a few times. The chain couples TRBV12-3 or TRBV12-4 to TRBJ2-7, with TRBD1 matching over 11 bases. The CDR3 is 15 amino acids. Trimming cost V 5 bases and J 2 bases; bases outside gene matches: 5. The CDR3 reads CASSGGTGGTYEQYF. The CDR3 bases are TGTGCCAGCAGTGGGGGGACAGGGGGGACCTACGAGCAGTACTTC.

This clonotype occurred a few times. This chain joins TRBV28 and TRBJ2-2; D remains ambiguous. Between the trimmed V and J ends, which lost 7 bases and 1 base, there was a span of 10 bases. The germline gives CDR1 MDHEN, CDR2 SYDVKM. CDR3 length: 14 residues. The CDR3 region has the DNA TGTGCCAGCACCGAGGCACAGAACACCGGGGAGCTGTTTTTT. Protein: CASTEAQNTGELFF. The full variable domain, completed using reference TRBV28 and TRBJ2-2, is DVKVTQSSRYLVKRTGEKVFLECVQDMDHENMFWYRQDPGLGLRLIYFSYDVKMKEKGDIPEGYSVSREKKERFSLILESASTNQTSMYLCASTEAQNTGELFFGEGSRLTVL.

The chain links TRBV12-3 or TRBV12-4 to TRBJ1-2, with 7 bases lining up with TRBD1. Trimming at V came to 7 bases and at J to 3 bases, leaving 2 bases not matched to a gene. CDR3 size: 12 residues. The CDR3 DNA reads as TGTGCCAGCACAGGGGGGTACTATGGCTACACCTTC. This translates into CASTGGYYGYTF.

This clonotype was seen a handful of times. The CDR3 reads CSVGPGTGGNGYTF. The CDR3 DNA sequence: TGCAGCGTTGGTCCCGGGACAGGGGGTAATGGCTACACCTTC. The chain joins TRBV29-1 to TRBJ1-2; 11 bases fit TRBD1. The germline gives CDR1 SQVTM, CDR2 ANQGSEA. There are 14 residues in the CDR3. J gave up 6 bases and V 4 bases, and 7 bases lay outside the gene matches. Combining the CDR3 with reference TRBV29-1 and TRBJ1-2 gives the whole variable domain SAVISQKPSRDICQRGTSLTIQCQVDSQVTMMFWYRQQPGQSLTLIATANQGSEATYESGFVIDKFPISRPNLTFSTLTVSNMSPEDSSIYLCSVGPGTGGNGYTFGSGTRLTVV.

This sequence joins TRBV7-8 and TRBJ2-4; D perhaps matches TRBD1 (5 bases). CDR1 and CDR2 from the germline V gene are SGHVS and FQNEAQ. With 3 bases removed from V and 0 bases from J, the gap between germline ends came to 21 bases. The CDR3 totals 19 residues. CDR3 nucleotides: TGTGCCAGCAGCTTTGTGTCAGATGGAAGGGGCATAGCCAAAAACATTCAGTACTTC. Its translation: CASSFVSDGRGIAKNIQYF.

The V call is TRBV7-6, the J call TRBJ2-5, with unresolved D. Germline CDR1 reads SGHVS; CDR2 reads FNYEAQ. Trimming took 3 bases from V and 0 from J, leaving 8 bases between them. This CDR3 is built from 14 residues. In DNA form, the CDR3 reads TGTGCCAGCAGCTTTGGACCGTACCAAGAGACCCAGTACTTC. This gives the protein CASSFGPYQETQYF.

The table lists this clonotype with a few counts. The chain is built from TRBV25-1 and TRBJ2-5, with TRBD2 matching over 9 bases. The CDR3 has 16 residues. After removal of 1 base from V and 1 base from J, the junction contained 4 bases not matched to a gene. Germline CDR1 and CDR2: MGHDK and SYGVNS. CDR3 in amino acids: CASSELAGVVQETQYF. CDR3 bases: TGTGCCAGCAGTGAATTAGCGGGGGTAGTCCAAGAGACCCAGTACTTC.

Only a few counts were recorded for this clonotype. The V and J genes are TRBV4-1 and TRBJ2-3; D not resolved. Germline V gives CDR1 MGHRA, CDR2 YSYEKL. The V end was cut by 2 bases, the J end by 4 bases, with 13 bases between. The CDR3 consists of 15 residues. DNA of the CDR3: TGCGCCAGCAGCCAAAACACATGGCAGCCAGATACGCAGTATTTT. Translating it yields CASSQNTWQPDTQYF.

This clonotype has more than one count but fewer than ten. The rearrangement links TRBV6-2 or TRBV6-3 to TRBJ2-5, with no clear D. CDR3 length: 13 amino acids. V was cut by 2 bases and J by 0 bases, with 4 bases left in between. Germline V lookup: CDR1 MNHEY, CDR2 SVGEGT. In DNA, the CDR3 is TGTGCCAGCAGTTACATTTACCAAGAGACCCAGTACTTC. Translated: CASSYIYQETQYF.

This clonotype turned up a few times. The chain recombines TRBV20-1 with TRBJ2-5; D remains ambiguous. V was trimmed by 0 bases and J by 1 base, leaving 18 bases between them. Germline V gene sequence: CDR1 DFQATT, CDR2 SNEGSKA (reference sequence). CDR3 length: 17 amino acids. The CDR3: CSARDFEERVFQETQYF. Written as DNA, the CDR3 is TGCAGTGCTAGAGATTTTGAGGAAAGGGTTTTCCAAGAGACCCAGTACTTC.

This rearrangement joins TRBV19 to TRBJ1-2; the match to TRBD1 covers 8 bases. CDR1 is LNHDA, CDR2 SQIVND, per germline (reference sequence). The V and J ends lost 7 bases and 3 bases, in that order; junction bases with no gene match: 10. The CDR3 totals 15 residues. The CDR3 coding sequence is TGTGCCAGTACCTTGGGACAGGTCTATTACTATGGCTACACCTTC. Protein sequence: CASTLGQVYYYGYTF.

J is TRBJ2-7 and V is TRBV23-1; 7 nucleotides match TRBD2. TRBV23-1 is placed among ORFs of uncertain function. Trimming removed 3 bases from V and 1 base from J; junction bases left unmatched: 15. This CDR3 has 18 amino acids. CDR3 residues: CASSHRTRTLLFSYEQYV. In nucleotides, the CDR3 is TGCGCCAGCAGTCATAGGACTAGAACTCTCCTCTTTTCCTACGAGCAGTACGTC.

This clonotype was seen ten or more times. J is TRBJ1-1 and V is TRBV7-9; D possibly corresponds to TRBD1 (5 bases). CDR1 is SEHNR, CDR2 FQNEAQ, per germline (reference sequence). V lost 5 bases and J lost 3, with 7 bases in between. The CDR3 contains 12 residues. CDR3 in DNA: TGTGCCAGCAGCCAAGGGGACACTGAAGCTTTCTTT. This sequence encodes CASSQGDTEAFF.

The genes are TRBV27 and TRBJ2-7; D not certain. The germline CDR1 and CDR2 sequences are MNHEY and SMNVEV (reference sequence). V was clipped by 3 bases and J by 3 bases, with 6 bases between them. The CDR3 covers 12 residues. CDR3 residues: CASSLQYYEQYV. The CDR3 DNA follows: TGTGCCAGCAGTTTGCAATACTACGAGCAGTACGTC.

This clonotype showed up just a few times. CDR3 amino acids: CASSLTGGWDEQFF. The DNA of the CDR3 is TGTGCCAGCAGTTTAACCGGGGGGTGGGATGAGCAGTTCTTC. J is TRBJ2-1 and V is TRBV12-3 or TRBV12-4; TRBD2 aligns across 7 bases. CDR3 size: 14 residues. Trimming cost V 2 bases and J 8 bases; bases outside gene matches: 6.

The chain combines TRBV27 with TRBJ2-1; D is perhaps TRBD1 (7 bases). The length of the CDR3 is 15 residues. Trimming removed 5 bases at V and 7 bases at J, with 18 bases between. Germline CDR1 and CDR2: MNHEY and SMNVEV (reference sequence). CDR3 in amino acids: CASSGGGTRWNEQFF. The CDR3 DNA is TGTGCCAGCAGTGGAGGGGGCACCCGATGGAATGAGCAGTTCTTC.

V gene TRBV7-9 combines with J gene TRBJ1-1, with a weak D call TRBD1 (5 bases). The CDR3 length is 16 residues. CDR1 and CDR2 from the germline V gene are SEHNR and FQNEAQ (reference sequence). V lost 1 base, J lost 6 bases, and 18 bases lay in between. CDR3: CASSLGGIGQGAEAFF. CDR3 in DNA: TGTGCCAGCAGCTTAGGTGGAATAGGACAAGGGGCTGAAGCTTTCTTT.

This clonotype came up a few times. The rearrangement uses TRBV6-2 or TRBV6-3 and TRBJ1-4, with D uncertain. Looked up from germline, CDR1 is MNHEY and CDR2 is SVGEGT. The V end was cut by 3 bases, the J end by 10 bases, with 12 bases between. The CDR3 is 13 amino acids. The chain's CDR3 is CASSYGDWVKLFF. The CDR3 DNA follows: TGTGCCAGCAGTTATGGGGATTGGGTAAAACTGTTTTTT.